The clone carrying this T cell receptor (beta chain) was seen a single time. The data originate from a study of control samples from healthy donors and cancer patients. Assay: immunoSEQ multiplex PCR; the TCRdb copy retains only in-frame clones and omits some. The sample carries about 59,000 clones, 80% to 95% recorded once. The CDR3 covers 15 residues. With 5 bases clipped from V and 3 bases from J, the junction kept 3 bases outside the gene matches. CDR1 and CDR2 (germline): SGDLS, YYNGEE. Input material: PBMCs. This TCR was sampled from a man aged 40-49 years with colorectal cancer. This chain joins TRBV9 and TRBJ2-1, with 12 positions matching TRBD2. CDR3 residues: CASSPSGGVYNEQFF. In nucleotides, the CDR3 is TGTGCCAGCAGTCCTAGCGGGGGGGTCTACAATGAGCAGTTCTTC.